The next 27 T cell receptor beta chains were all read from a single sample in a study of blood T cell repertoires in COVID-19. Data came from immunoSEQ multiplex PCR; TCRdb stores just in-frame clones and leaves some out. The sample has approximately 140,000 clones, 88% seen once; the top ten hold about 2.5%. Sequencing was carried out using peripheral blood. These TCRs come from a human donor with COVID-19, enrolled during active disease. The donor label of this sample is uncertain.

The chain joins TRBV18 to TRBJ2-1; D unclear. V shed 3 bases and J shed 3 bases, with 6 bases lying between them. CDR3 length: 13 residues. The germline CDR1 and CDR2 sequences are KGHSH and LQKENI. The CDR3 nucleotides are TGTGCCAGCTCACCTTCCGTCTACAATGAGCAGTTCTTC. This encodes CASSPSVYNEQFF.

The rearrangement uses TRBV12-3 or TRBV12-4 and TRBJ2-7; 7 positions agree with TRBD1. V was pared by 6 bases and J by 4 bases, with 3 bases of the junction left unmatched. CDR3 length: 12 amino acids. In DNA, the CDR3 is TGTGCCAGCAGCCGGGACAGATACGAGCAGTACTTC. This encodes CASSRDRYEQYF.

The rearrangement joins TRBV25-1 to TRBJ2-1; 7 bases line up with TRBD1. J was trimmed by 9 bases and V by 5 bases; bases with no gene match: 4. The V gene's germline CDR1 is MGHDK and CDR2 SYGVNS. The CDR3 runs to 12 residues. DNA for the CDR3: TGTGCCAGCAGTCCTCCAGGGGGTGAGCAGTTCTTC. Translating it yields CASSPPGGEQFF.

This clone occurred once. This chain joins TRBV5-1 and TRBJ1-6; the D gene is possibly TRBD1 (5 bases). V shed 4 bases and J shed 7 bases, with 6 bases lying between them. This CDR3 has 12 amino acids. Germline V gives CDR1 SGHRS, CDR2 YFSETQ. The CDR3 spells CASSRGNSPLHF. DNA of the CDR3: TGCGCCAGCAGCCGGGGGAATTCACCCCTCCACTTT.

The J gene is TRBJ2-1, the V gene TRBV27; 9 positions match TRBD2. The CDR3 covers 14 residues. Germline CDR1 reads MNHEY; CDR2 reads SMNVEV (reference sequence). V lost 7 bases and J lost 7; bases outside the gene matches: 8. This CDR3 is CASNVAGALNEQFF. CDR3 nucleotide sequence: TGTGCCAGCAACGTAGCGGGGGCCCTTAATGAGCAGTTCTTC.

The genes are TRBV18 and TRBJ1-3; 8 nucleotides line up with TRBD1. CDR1 is KGHSH, CDR2 LQKENI, per germline. The V and J ends lost 3 bases and 2 bases, in that order; junction bases with no gene match: 12. The CDR3 has 18 residues. The CDR3 sequence: CASSPTTDRAPTGNTIYF. The CDR3, as DNA: TGTGCCAGCTCACCTACCACGGACAGGGCTCCTACTGGAAACACCATATATTTT.

The V call is TRBV28, the J call TRBJ2-5; 10 bases map to TRBD2. CDR3 length: 15 residues. V was clipped by 2 bases and J by 5 bases; unmatched bases: 5. CDR1 is MDHEN, CDR2 SYDVKM, per germline. Written as DNA, the CDR3 is TGTGCCAGCAGTTTAGAGCGGGGGGGCCGGGAGACCCAGTACTTC. Encoded protein: CASSLERGGRETQYF.

This clone was picked up one time. This rearrangement joins TRBV6-5 to TRBJ2-7; 7 bases map to TRBD1. CDR3 length: 14 amino acids. V trimming: 2 bases; J trimming: 3 bases; junction bases outside the gene matches: 4. Looked up from germline, CDR1 is MNHEY and CDR2 is SVGAGI. The CDR3 protein is CASSYADRRYEQYF. For the CDR3, the DNA is TGTGCCAGCAGTTACGCGGACAGGCGCTACGAGCAGTACTTC.

The chain employs TRBV5-1 and TRBJ1-2; 7 nucleotides align to TRBD1. Germline V lookup: CDR1 SGHRS, CDR2 YFSETQ. This CDR3 comprises 15 residues. With V trimmed by 3 bases and J by 7 bases, 12 bases remained unmatched. DNA for the CDR3: TGCGCCAGCAGCTCCGATAGGAGGGGGCTAGGTGGCTACACCTTC. Its translation: CASSSDRRGLGGYTF.

The rearrangement joins TRBV5-5 to TRBJ2-6; no definite D call. Trimming cost V 0 bases and J 3 bases, with 4 bases left between them. The CDR3 covers 14 residues. Germline-derived CDR1 and CDR2 are SGHKS and YYEKEE (reference sequence). The CDR3: CASSLAGGANVLTF. The CDR3 DNA sequence: TGTGCCAGCAGCTTGGCCGGTGGGGCCAACGTCCTGACTTTC.

The count of this clone is one. The chain has TRBV7-6 and TRBJ1-5; a weak D match, TRBD1 (5 bases). Germline V gives CDR1 SGHVS, CDR2 FNYEAQ. V lost 5 bases and J lost 1, with 12 bases in between. This CDR3 has 15 amino acids. CDR3 sequence reads: CASSPVGGSNQPQHF. The CDR3 bases are TGTGCCAGCAGCCCCGTGGGGGGAAGCAATCAGCCCCAGCATTTT.

The J gene is TRBJ1-1, the V gene TRBV12-3 or TRBV12-4, with 11 bases lining up with TRBD1. J was trimmed by 11 bases and V by 7 bases; bases with no gene match: 9. This CDR3 is built from 13 residues. CDR3 sequence reads: CASTLGQGARAFF. Here the CDR3 DNA reads TGTGCCAGCACCCTAGGACAGGGGGCACGTGCTTTCTTT.

V is TRBV7-6 and J is TRBJ2-1; perhaps TRBD2 as D (7 bases). The germline V and J ends were trimmed by 2 bases and 8 bases, with 22 bases remaining between them. In germline, CDR1 is SGHVS, CDR2 FNYEAQ. The CDR3 covers 17 residues. CDR3 loop: CASSLLGGGLRFDEQFF. Here the CDR3 DNA reads TGTGCCAGCAGCTTATTAGGGGGGGGACTACGATTCGATGAGCAGTTCTTC. Based on the CDR3 plus reference TRBV7-6 and TRBJ2-1, the full variable domain is GAGVSQSPRYKVTKRGQDVALRCDPISGHVSLYWYRQALGQGPEFLTYFNYEAQQDKSGLPNDRFSAERPEGSISTLTIQRTEQRDSAMYRCASSLLGGGLRFDEQFFGPGTRLTVL.

V gene TRBV19 combines with J gene TRBJ1-5; a possible D gene is TRBD1 (6 bases). CDR3 length: 14 residues. Trimming left V 5 bases short and J 5 bases short, with 13 bases between. CDR1 is LNHDA and CDR2 is SQIVND in the germline V gene (reference sequence). DNA of the CDR3: TGTGCCAGTAGTTCGCAGGGGTCAGATCAGCCCCAGCATTTT. Its translation is CASSSQGSDQPQHF. Full variable domain (remainder filled in from reference TRBV19 and TRBJ1-5): DGGITQSPKYLFRKEGQNVTLSCEQNLNHDAMYWYRQDPGQGLRLIYYSQIVNDFQKGDIAEGYSVSREKKESFPLTVTSAQKNPTAFYLCASSSQGSDQPQHFGDGTRLSIL.

The V gene is TRBV2, the J gene TRBJ1-3; 8 bases agree with TRBD1. Per germline, CDR1 SNHLY and CDR2 FYNNEI. After removal of 6 bases from V and 4 bases from J, the junction contained 11 bases not matched to a gene. The CDR3 spans 16 residues. CDR3 nucleotide sequence: TGTGCCAGCAGCGGGGGACAGGCCTCGAGGGGAAACACCATATATTTT. This codes for CASSGGQASRGNTIYF.

V gene TRBV5-1 combines with J gene TRBJ1-3; tentative D call: TRBD1 (6 bases). V lost 0 bases, J lost 2 bases, and 9 bases lay in between. Germline lookup yields CDR1 SGHRS and CDR2 YFSETQ. The CDR3 runs to 15 residues. CDR3 protein: CASSLGPGAGNTIYF. The CDR3 coding sequence is TGCGCCAGCAGCTTGGGCCCAGGGGCTGGAAACACCATATATTTT.

CDR3 residues: CASNQDRGDYNEQFF. The DNA of the CDR3 is TGTGCCAGCAACCAGGACAGGGGGGACTACAATGAGCAGTTCTTC. The J gene is TRBJ2-1, the V gene TRBV2; 10 nucleotides line up with TRBD1. Germline values: CDR1 SNHLY, CDR2 FYNNEI. The CDR3 has 15 residues. V shed 7 bases and J 3 bases; nucleotides not matched to a gene: 6.

The chain employs TRBV28 and TRBJ2-2; D may be TRBD2 (6 bases). From germline, CDR1 is MDHEN and CDR2 SYDVKM. V shed 5 bases and J shed 7 bases, with 17 bases lying between them. This CDR3 has 15 amino acids. CDR3 loop: CASSDGGVGVGELFF. CDR3 nucleotide sequence: TGTGCCAGCAGTGACGGCGGGGTCGGAGTCGGGGAGCTGTTTTTT.

The gene calls are TRBV3-1 (or the pseudogene TRBV3-2) and TRBJ2-6, with D perhaps TRBD2 (6 bases). Germline CDR1 LGHDT, CDR2 YNNKEL (reference sequence). CDR3 size: 17 residues. V was shortened by 2 bases and J by 0 bases, with 11 bases between the two germline ends. The CDR3 region has the DNA TGTGCCAGCAGCCAATCAATGCGGGACTCTGGGGCCAACGTCCTGACTTTC. Translating gives CASSQSMRDSGANVLTF.

The chain has TRBV19 and TRBJ1-2; 9 bases align to TRBD1. The CDR3 spans 13 residues. Germline CDR1 and CDR2: LNHDA and SQIVND (reference sequence). After removal of 5 bases from V and 6 bases from J, the junction contained 4 bases not matched to a gene. CDR3 region: CASSAGQGDGYTF. In nucleotides, the CDR3 is TGTGCCAGTAGTGCGGGACAGGGAGATGGCTACACCTTC.

The chain combines TRBV20-1 with TRBJ2-1, with D possibly matching TRBD2 (5 bases). From germline, CDR1 is DFQATT and CDR2 SNEGSKA (reference sequence). V lost 3 bases to trimming and J lost 0 bases, with 21 bases between them. The CDR3 covers 18 residues. The CDR3 nucleotides read TGCAGTGCTAGTGGAACCGGGATCTCGATAAGCTCCTACAATGAGCAGTTCTTC. The encoded protein is CSASGTGISISSYNEQFF.

V gene TRBV7-9 combines with J gene TRBJ1-2; no reliable D call. Trimming pared 4 bases from V and 4 bases from J, leaving 10 bases between. Per the germline V gene, CDR1 is SEHNR and CDR2 is FQNEAQ (reference sequence). This CDR3 has 13 residues. The CDR3 region has the DNA TGTGCCAGCAGCTCGACAAACGTCTATGGCTACACCTTC. It is translated as CASSSTNVYGYTF.

The chain combines TRBV3-1 (or the pseudogene TRBV3-2) with TRBJ2-4, with D perhaps matching TRBD2 (7 bases). The CDR3 has 17 amino acids. V lost 0 bases to trimming and J lost 2 bases, with 14 bases between them. Germline V CDR1 and CDR2: LGHDT, YNNKEL (reference sequence). The CDR3 sequence: CASSQDRGRGTKNIQYF. CDR3 nucleotides: TGTGCCAGCAGCCAAGATCGGGGGCGGGGGACCAAAAACATTCAGTACTTC.

DNA of the CDR3: TGTGCCAGCAGCCAAGGGGCGGGACGCTCTGGAAACACCATATATTTT. Protein: CASSQGAGRSGNTIYF. The gene calls are TRBV7-9 and TRBJ1-3; a possible D gene is TRBD1 (5 bases). In germline, CDR1 is SEHNR, CDR2 FQNEAQ (reference sequence). The V end lost 5 bases, the J end lost 0 bases, and 14 bases lay between the germline ends. This CDR3 is 16 amino acids long.

For the CDR3, the DNA is TGTGCCAGCAGCCTTAGCCTGGCACAATCGGTATCTGAAGCTTTCTTT. It translates to CASSLSLAQSVSEAFF. The chain employs TRBV9 and TRBJ1-1; D gene ambiguous. This CDR3 contains 16 residues. V was trimmed by 4 bases and J by 6 bases, leaving 22 bases between them. Germline V CDR1 and CDR2: SGDLS, YYNGEE.

At least ten counts were recorded for this clone. The CDR3 coding sequence is TGTGCCAGCAACGGACAGGGGTATTCACCCCTCCACTTT. Translating gives CASNGQGYSPLHF. The chain carries TRBV2 and TRBJ1-6; 9 nucleotides match TRBD1. Germline V gene data show CDR1 as SNHLY and CDR2 as FYNNEI. The trim removed 7 bases at V and 8 bases at J, leaving 3 bases unmatched. The CDR3 is 13 residues long.

This chain links TRBV19 with TRBJ1-3; D not resolved. This CDR3 is built from 15 residues. Between the trimmed V and J ends, which lost 7 bases and 0 bases, there was a span of 13 bases. The germline CDR1 and CDR2 sequences are LNHDA and SQIVND (reference sequence). Here the CDR3 DNA reads TGTGCCAGTAAGAGGTCACCCTACTCTGGAAACACCATATATTTT. It yields the protein CASKRSPYSGNTIYF.